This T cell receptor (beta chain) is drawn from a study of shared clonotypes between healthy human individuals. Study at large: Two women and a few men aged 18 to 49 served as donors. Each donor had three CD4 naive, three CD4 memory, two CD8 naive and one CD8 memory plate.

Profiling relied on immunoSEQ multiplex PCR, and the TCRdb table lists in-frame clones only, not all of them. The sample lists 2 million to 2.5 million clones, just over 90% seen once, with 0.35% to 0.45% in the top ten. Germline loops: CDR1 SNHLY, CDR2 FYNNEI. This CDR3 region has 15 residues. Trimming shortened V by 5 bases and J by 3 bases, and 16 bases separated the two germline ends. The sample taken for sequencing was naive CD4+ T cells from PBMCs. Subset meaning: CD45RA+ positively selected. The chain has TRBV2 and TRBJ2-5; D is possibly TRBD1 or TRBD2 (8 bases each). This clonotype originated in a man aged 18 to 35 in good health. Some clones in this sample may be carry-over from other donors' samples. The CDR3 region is CASSLLAGQEETQYF. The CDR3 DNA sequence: TGTGCCAGCAGTTTGTTAGCGGGACAGGAAGAGACCCAGTACTTC. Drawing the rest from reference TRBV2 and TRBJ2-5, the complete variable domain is EPEVTQTPSHQVTQMGQEVILRCVPISNHLYFYWYRQILGQKVEFLVSFYNNEISEKSEIFDDQFSVERPDGSNFTLKIRSTKLEDSAMYFCASSLLAGQEETQYFGPGTRLLVL.